One TCR beta chain is described in this entry. Its target is not known. This specimen comes from a study of cytomegalovirus exposure and HLA in healthy donors. Study observations and caveats: Later analysis showed TCR association rates varying by HLA locus, highest for DRB1 and lowest for HLA-C. When a later analysis was performed, an Asian-associated ancestry cluster reportedly had fewer N-insertions than the roughly 670-donor mean.

V gave up 2 bases and J gave up 0 bases, with 11 bases separating them. The germline CDR1 and CDR2 sequences are MNHEY and SMNVEV (reference sequence). The CDR3 covers 16 residues. The study ran its PCR with 60 Vbeta and 13 Jbeta primers. Sequencing was performed with immunoSEQ multiplex PCR; in TCRdb, only in-frame clones are kept and a portion is missing. Found here are approximately 240,000 clones, 82% of them singletons; the top ten hold 5% to 6.5%. This TCR came from a woman aged 35 to 49 in good health and CMV-seropositive. Specimen: PBMCs. This sequence joins TRBV27 and TRBJ2-1; maybe TRBD2 (5 bases). The CDR3 spells CASSLQGSFSYNEQFF. The CDR3 bases are TGTGCCAGCAGTTTACAAGGGAGTTTCTCCTACAATGAGCAGTTCTTC.